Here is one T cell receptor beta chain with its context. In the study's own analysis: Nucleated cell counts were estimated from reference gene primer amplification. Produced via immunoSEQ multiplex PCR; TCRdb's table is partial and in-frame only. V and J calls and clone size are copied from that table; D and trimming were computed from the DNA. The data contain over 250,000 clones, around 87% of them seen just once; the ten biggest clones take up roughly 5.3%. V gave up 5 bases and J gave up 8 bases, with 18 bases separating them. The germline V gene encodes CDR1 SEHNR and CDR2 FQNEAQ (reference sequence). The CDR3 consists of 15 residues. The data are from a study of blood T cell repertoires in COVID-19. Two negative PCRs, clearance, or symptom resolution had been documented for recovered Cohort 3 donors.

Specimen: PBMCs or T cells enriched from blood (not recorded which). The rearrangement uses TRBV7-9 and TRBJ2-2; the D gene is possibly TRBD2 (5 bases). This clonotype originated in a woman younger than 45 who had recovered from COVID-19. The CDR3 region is CASSVLTRTPGELFF. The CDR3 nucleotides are TGTGCCAGCAGCGTACTAACTAGAACTCCTGGGGAGCTGTTTTTT.